A single sample gave rise to the 9 T cell receptor beta chains below, sequenced in a study of blood T cell repertoires in COVID-19. Libraries were prepared by immunoSEQ multiplex PCR; TCRdb keeps only in-frame clonotypes and omits some of them. The profile shows roughly 220,000 clones, 70% to 85% of them singletons. Source material: PBMCs or T cells enriched from blood (not recorded which). The source is a woman aged 35 to 49 with acute COVID-19.

This chain connects TRBV29-1 to TRBJ1-2; 8 bases agree with TRBD1. The CDR3 length is 14 residues. Germline trimming cut 1 base from V and 7 bases from J; bases unmatched to any gene: 8. The germline V gene has CDR1 SQVTM and CDR2 ANQGSEA. CDR3 sequence: CSVEGEGTGRGYTF. CDR3 bases: TGCAGCGTTGAAGGTGAGGGGACAGGTCGTGGCTACACCTTC.

The count of this clone is one. The chain combines TRBV27 with TRBJ2-5; possible D gene TRBD2, 5 bases. V dropped 3 bases and J dropped 0 bases, with 17 bases sitting between them. Germline CDR1 reads MNHEY; CDR2 reads SMNVEV (reference sequence). This CDR3 contains 17 residues. CDR3 loop: CASSFWYRGPYQETQYF. DNA for the CDR3: TGTGCCAGCAGTTTTTGGTACCGCGGGCCCTACCAAGAGACCCAGTACTTC.

The V call is TRBV19, the J call TRBJ1-1, with D unclear. This CDR3 is built from 11 residues. V was pared by 7 bases and J by 4 bases, with 7 bases between. Germline assignment: CDR1 LNHDA and CDR2 SQIVND (reference sequence). In DNA form, the CDR3 reads TGTGCCAGTAAGCGGAGCACTGAAGCTTTCTTT. This gives the protein CASKRSTEAFF.

This sequence joins TRBV4-3 and TRBJ2-1, with D hard to call. Germline V gene data show CDR1 as LGHNA and CDR2 as YSLEER. This CDR3 is built from 17 residues. The V end was cut by 0 bases, the J end by 0 bases, with 12 bases between. The CDR3 DNA reads as TGCGCCAGCAGCCAAGAGTTGGGCTCGAGCTCCTACAATGAGCAGTTCTTC. Protein sequence: CASSQELGSSSYNEQFF.

V gene TRBV4-1 combines with J gene TRBJ2-1; 12 bases are shared with TRBD2. The CDR3 sequence is 21 residues long. The V gene's germline CDR1 is MGHRA and CDR2 YSYEKL. After removal of 0 bases from V and 0 bases from J, the junction contained 12 bases not matched to a gene. The DNA of the CDR3 is TGCGCCAGCAGCCAAGACTACCCACTAGCGGGAGGACAGAGCTCCTACAATGAGCAGTTCTTC. Its protein product is CASSQDYPLAGGQSSYNEQFF.

The chain employs TRBV5-1 and TRBJ2-7; 8 bases agree with TRBD2. The CDR3 is made up of 16 amino acids. Germline values: CDR1 SGHRS, CDR2 YFSETQ. V trimming: 5 bases; J trimming: 4 bases; junction bases outside the gene matches: 14. CDR3 sequence: CASSLISGMPQYEQYF. The CDR3, as DNA: TGCGCCAGCAGTCTGATTAGCGGGATGCCACAGTACGAGCAGTACTTC.

The rearrangement joins TRBV7-9 to TRBJ2-5; maybe TRBD1 (6 bases). The ends were cut back, 5 bases at V and 4 bases at J, with 11 bases in the middle. The CDR3 contains 13 residues. Germline CDR1 is SEHNR and CDR2 is FQNEAQ (reference sequence). The CDR3 protein is CASSAGVAETQYF. In nucleotides, the CDR3 is TGTGCCAGCAGCGCAGGGGTTGCAGAGACCCAGTACTTC.

V gene TRBV19 combines with J gene TRBJ1-2; 9 positions agree with TRBD1. The CDR3 runs to 15 residues. Germline values: CDR1 LNHDA, CDR2 SQIVND (reference sequence). V was clipped by 4 bases and J by 8 bases; unmatched bases: 11. CDR3 in DNA: TGTGCCAGTAGTACACAGACAGGGGGATTCGACGGCTACACCTTC. Protein product: CASSTQTGGFDGYTF.

This chain links TRBV10-2 with TRBJ2-7; TRBD1 aligns across 8 bases. The ends lost 8 bases at V and 0 bases at J; junction bases unmatched: 3. In germline, CDR1 is WSHSY, CDR2 SAAADI. This CDR3 has 13 amino acids. CDR3 nucleotides: TGCGCCAGCCTGGGACAGGACTCCTACGAGCAGTACTTC. It encodes CASLGQDSYEQYF.